The 7 T cell receptor beta chains given below trace back to one sample, sequenced in a study of cytomegalovirus exposure and HLA in healthy donors. Researchers ran the PCR with 60 Vbeta and 13 Jbeta primers. Profiling relied on immunoSEQ multiplex PCR, and the TCRdb table lists in-frame clones only, not all of them. The data show about 82,000 clones, more than 60% seen once. Sequencing used PBMCs. These receptors were obtained from a male donor in good health and CMV-seropositive.

The chain is built from TRBV5-4 and TRBJ2-3; the match to TRBD2 covers 12 bases. V trimming: 0 bases; J trimming: 2 bases; junction bases outside the gene matches: 4. Germline values: CDR1 SGHNT, CDR2 YYREEE (reference sequence). The CDR3 has 17 amino acids. The CDR3 DNA sequence: TGTGCCAGCAGCTTGGATGCTAGCGGGGGGGCCACAGATACGCAGTATTTT. Its protein product is CASSLDASGGATDTQYF.

V is TRBV18 and J is TRBJ2-1, with 7 nucleotides matching TRBD2. Germline-derived CDR1 and CDR2 are KGHSH and LQKENI. V shed 3 bases, J shed 0 bases, and the junction held 5 bases outside the gene matches. The CDR3 has 16 residues. CDR3 sequence reads: CASSPRAGSSYNEQFF. Here the CDR3 DNA reads TGTGCCAGCTCACCGAGAGCGGGAAGCTCCTACAATGAGCAGTTCTTC.

The V and J genes are TRBV6-1 and TRBJ2-2; D is unclear. Trimming took 4 bases from V and 2 from J, leaving 8 bases between them. The CDR3 loop spans 14 amino acids. Germline V gives CDR1 MNHNS, CDR2 SASEGT. The CDR3 protein is CASSAEPNTGELFF. The CDR3 DNA follows: TGTGCCAGCAGTGCGGAGCCTAACACCGGGGAGCTGTTTTTT.

This chain uses TRBV6-6 with TRBJ1-3; 7 nucleotides line up with TRBD1. The CDR3 is made up of 14 amino acids. Per the germline V gene, CDR1 is MNHNY and CDR2 is SVGAGI (reference sequence). The ends lost 7 bases at V and 0 bases at J; junction bases unmatched: 3. CDR3 DNA sequence: TGTGCCAGCACAGGGGGGAGCTCTGGAAACACCATATATTTT. As protein: CASTGGSSGNTIYF.

V usage is TRBV9 and J usage is TRBJ2-1; 7 bases align to TRBD2. Trimming removed 2 bases from V and 1 base from J; junction bases left unmatched: 3. This CDR3 spans 15 amino acids. CDR1 is SGDLS, CDR2 YYNGEE, per germline. CDR3 bases: TGTGCCAGCAGCGTCGGGGGGATTTCCTACAATGAGCAGTTCTTC. As protein: CASSVGGISYNEQFF. Full variable domain (remainder filled in from reference TRBV9 and TRBJ2-1): DSGVTQTPKHLITATGQRVTLRCSPRSGDLSVYWYQQSLDQGLQFLIQYYNGEERAKGNILERFSAQQFPDLHSELNLSSLELGDSALYFCASSVGGISYNEQFFGPGTRLTVL.

This clone turned up a few times. V and J are TRBV7-2 and TRBJ1-2; tentatively, D is TRBD1 (5 bases). CDR1 and CDR2 (germline): SGHTA, FQGNSA. This CDR3 has 14 residues. Trimming took 3 bases from V and 7 from J, leaving 15 bases between them. CDR3 sequence: CASSFSSGLGGYTF. Here the CDR3 DNA reads TGTGCCAGCAGCTTTTCGTCAGGGCTAGGTGGCTACACCTTC.

J is TRBJ1-3 and V is TRBV5-6; D not resolved. Germline CDR1 reads SGHDT; CDR2 reads YYEEEE. V lost 1 base and J lost 2, with 13 bases in between. CDR3 length: 16 residues. The CDR3 is CASSLLTDIAGNTIYF. CDR3 DNA: TGTGCCAGCAGCTTGCTTACAGACATAGCTGGAAACACCATATATTTT.